This T cell receptor beta chain was obtained from a study of T-cell reconstitution after alpha-beta-depleted transplantation in children. Germline CDR1 and CDR2: SGHRS and YFSETQ. The CDR3 runs to 15 residues. With 4 bases clipped from V and 5 bases from J, the junction kept 10 bases outside the gene matches. Using unique molecular identifiers, the investigators prepared the TCRbeta library. TCRdb redid the calling of the PCR reads with MiXCR, one entry per CDR3 protein. The sample shows 150,000 to 250,000 distinct CDR3 sequences, approximately 15% of them seen only once. This clonotype was picked up a small number of times.

This clonotype originated in a human donor who donated a stem cell graft to a child with acute lymphoblastic leukemia. The V call is TRBV5-1, the J call TRBJ2-5; 8 bases align to TRBD2. Specimen: PBMCs from the stem cell graft donor, collected from the stem cell graft. The DNA of the CDR3 is TGCGCCAGCAGCCGTAGCGGGGACCTTGGGGAGACCCAGTACTTC. It yields the protein CASSRSGDLGETQYF. Full variable domain (rest looked up from reference TRBV5-1 and TRBJ2-5): KAGVTQTPRYLIKTRGQQVTLSCSPISGHRSVSWYQQTPGQGLQFLFEYFSETQRNKGNFPGRFSGRQFSNSRSEMNVSTLELGDSALYLCASSRSGDLGETQYFGPGTRLLVL.